This passage covers 8 T cell receptor beta chains from one sample sequenced in a study of response to subunit inactivated influenza vaccine. Via MiXCR, TCRdb re-called the RT-PCR reads, giving one row per CDR3 protein. Altogether around 760,000 distinct CDR3 sequences are present, around 13% being singletons, with the ten largest covering approximately 7%. The sample was PBMCs from blood, taken roughly 15 days before vaccination. The receptors stem from a man aged 50 to 59 who received an inactivated influenza vaccine.

The chain has TRBV18 and TRBJ2-7, with D unresolved. This CDR3 is built from 13 residues. The V and J ends lost 2 bases and 7 bases respectively, with 12 bases between them. Germline V gene data show CDR1 as KGHSH and CDR2 as LQKENI. CDR3 sequence reads: CASSPAQRGEQYF. CDR3 coding DNA: TGTGCCAGCTCACCAGCACAAAGAGGAGAGCAGTACTTC.

The chain carries TRBV7-8 and TRBJ2-5, with 7 bases that match TRBD2. Trimming removed 2 bases from V and 2 bases from J; junction bases left unmatched: 5. CDR1 is SGHVS and CDR2 is FQNEAQ in the germline V gene. The CDR3 loop spans 15 amino acids. The CDR3 coding sequence is TGTGCCAGCAGCTTATATGGGGGGGGTCAAGAGACCCAGTACTTC. The encoded protein is CASSLYGGGQETQYF.

The chain employs TRBV2 and TRBJ2-1; 13 nucleotides line up with TRBD2. This CDR3 comprises 14 residues. The V segment lost 7 bases and the J segment 7 bases; nucleotides outside the gene matches: 4. Germline lookup yields CDR1 SNHLY and CDR2 FYNNEI. The DNA of the CDR3 is TGTGCCAGCAATGGACTAGCGGGAGTAAATGAGCAGTTCTTC. Translation: CASNGLAGVNEQFF.

This clonotype was found once. V gene TRBV12-3 or TRBV12-4 combines with J gene TRBJ2-7; 7 bases map to TRBD2. Trimming removed 7 bases from V and 2 bases from J; junction bases left unmatched: 5. There are 13 residues in the CDR3. The CDR3 nucleotides are TGTGCCAGCAAAACCGGGACTACCTACGAGCAGTACTTC. Translated, it gives CASKTGTTYEQYF.

The chain joins TRBV3-1 to TRBJ1-3; D is ambiguous. The CDR3 runs to 15 residues. Germline V gives CDR1 LGHDT, CDR2 YNNKEL (reference sequence). V shed 0 bases and J shed 7 bases, with 13 bases lying between them. This CDR3 is CASSQESLRRNTIYF. The CDR3 region has the DNA TGTGCCAGCAGCCAAGAAAGTTTACGGAGGAACACCATATATTTT.

The V call is TRBV29-1, the J call TRBJ2-6; D may be TRBD1 (6 bases). Germline V lookup: CDR1 SQVTM, CDR2 ANQGSEA. This CDR3 contains 16 residues. V lost 7 bases and J lost 0, with 16 bases in between. CDR3 sequence (DNA): TGCAGCGCTCAAACAGGGTCGCACTCTGGGGCCAACGTCCTGACTTTC. The encoded protein is CSAQTGSHSGANVLTF.

There are many counts of this clonotype. The CDR3 sequence is CASNSRGGVGTEAFF. CDR3 in DNA: TGTGCCAGCAACTCGCGGGGGGGAGTTGGGACTGAAGCTTTCTTT. This chain uses TRBV6-2 or TRBV6-3 with TRBJ1-1; a possible D gene is TRBD1 (5 bases). Trimming took off 7 bases at V and 5 bases at J, with 20 bases between the two ends. Germline lookup yields CDR1 MNHEY and CDR2 SVGEGT. This CDR3 has 15 residues.

This clonotype was seen more than once but under ten times. V and J are TRBV9 and TRBJ2-1; D not resolved. Germline-derived CDR1 and CDR2 are SGDLS and YYNGEE. The V end lost 4 bases, the J end lost 0 bases, and 8 bases lay between the germline ends. The CDR3 consists of 14 residues. The CDR3 sequence is CASSKTSSYNEQFF. CDR3 DNA: TGTGCCAGCAGCAAAACAAGCTCCTACAATGAGCAGTTCTTC. Based on the CDR3 plus reference TRBV9 and TRBJ2-1, the full variable domain is DSGVTQTPKHLITATGQRVTLRCSPRSGDLSVYWYQQSLDQGLQFLIQYYNGEERAKGNILERFSAQQFPDLHSELNLSSLELGDSALYFCASSKTSSYNEQFFGPGTRLTVL.